The rows below give T cell receptor beta chains drawn from one sample of a study of T-cell memory formation after mild COVID-19. TCRdb redid the calling of the 5' RACE reads with MiXCR, one entry per CDR3 protein. The table has tens of thousands of distinct CDR3 sequences, approximately 8% seen once. Sequenced material: PBMCs or a T cell subset sorted from them (not recorded which). The receptors stem from a man between 18 and 29 years old who had mild COVID-19 (a few samples of this study predate the infection). Cell type and time point are not known. Each CDR3 is given with its conserved first and last residue. D genes are given only for firm matches. Size is stated for part of the rows, as once, few or many counts, or as a class when the clone is expanded.

j_gene | abundance | len | d_gene | v_gene | CDR3aa | CDR3nt
TRBJ2-3 | many | 14 | TRBD2 | TRBV7-2 | CASSLSGGADTQYF | TGTGCCAGCAGCCTCAGCGGGGGCGCAGATACGCAGTATTTT
TRBJ1-1 | many | 12 | - | TRBV5-6 | CASSLRNTEAFF | TGTGCCAGCAGCTTGCGGAACACTGAAGCTTTCTTT
TRBJ2-3 | few | 13 | - | TRBV27 | CASSPQGPRTQYF | TGTGCCAGCAGTCCGCAAGGGCCCCGTACGCAGTATTTT
TRBJ1-5 | - | 15 | - | TRBV4-1 | CASSPSPGGPQPQHF | TGCGCCAGCAGCCCCTCCCCGGGGGGGCCTCAGCCCCAGCATTTT
TRBJ2-6 | - | 15 | - | TRBV7-2 | CASSLAGAGANVLTF | TGTGCCAGCAGCTTAGCAGGGGCCGGGGCCAACGTCCTGACTTTC
TRBJ1-1 | few | 14 | TRBD1 | TRBV7-9 | CASSLLAGGTEAFF | TGTGCCAGCAGCTTACTTGCAGGGGGCACTGAAGCTTTCTTT
TRBJ2-2 | many | 14 | - | TRBV5-1 | CASKTGVNTGELFF | TGCGCCAGCAAGACAGGTGTAAACACCGGGGAGCTGTTTTTT
TRBJ2-1 | many | 15 | - | TRBV20-1 | CSARDGKLSYNEQFF | TGCAGTGCTAGAGACGGGAAGTTGTCCTACAATGAGCAGTTCTTC
TRBJ1-6 | many | 15 | - | TRBV5-1 | CASSDGRGGRSPLHF | TGCGCCAGCAGCGACGGACGGGGGGGCCGTTCACCCCTCCACTTT
TRBJ2-5 | few | 13 | TRBD1 | TRBV6-1 | CASSGTGKETQYF | TGTGCCAGCAGTGGGACAGGGAAAGAGACCCAGTACTTC
TRBJ2-2 | - | 13 | - | TRBV30 | CAWSVLGTGELFF | TGTGCCTGGAGTGTTTTAGGCACCGGGGAGCTGTTTTTT
TRBJ2-7 | - | 14 | - | TRBV5-1 | CASSFTGSSYEQYF | TGCGCCAGCAGCTTCACAGGGAGCTCCTACGAGCAGTACTTC
TRBJ2-2 | many | 15 | - | TRBV7-2 | CASSFEGGGPGELFF | TGTGCCAGCAGCTTCGAAGGCGGGGGCCCCGGGGAGCTGTTTTTT
TRBJ2-1 | many | 16 | - | TRBV12-3/TRBV12-4 | CASSPEKNLDRDEQFF | TGTGCCAGCAGCCCGGAGAAAAATCTGGACCGCGATGAGCAGTTCTTC
TRBJ2-7 | - | 14 | - | TRBV7-2 | CASSFNREAYEQYF | TGTGCCAGCAGCTTTAACAGGGAGGCCTACGAGCAGTACTTC
TRBJ2-2 | few | 16 | TRBD2 | TRBV5-1 | CASREAGSSYTGELFF | TGCGCCAGTCGAGAAGCGGGGAGTAGTTACACCGGGGAGCTGTTTTTT
TRBJ2-3 | few | 12 | - | TRBV30 | CAWSVFPDTQYF | TGTGCCTGGAGTGTCTTCCCAGATACGCAGTATTTT
TRBJ1-3 | - | 16 | - | TRBV7-9 | CASRPKFRVGRNTIYF | TGTGCCAGCAGACCTAAGTTTCGGGTAGGACGAAACACCATATATTTT
TRBJ2-7 | - | 16 | TRBD1 | TRBV4-1 | CASSQVGQGSSYEQYF | TGCGCCAGCAGCCAAGTCGGACAGGGAAGCTCCTACGAGCAGTACTTC
TRBJ1-1 | few | 15 | TRBD1 | TRBV5-1 | CASSLGTGSTTEAFF | TGCGCCAGCAGCTTGGGGACAGGGTCGACCACTGAAGCTTTCTTT
TRBJ2-3 | once | 15 | - | TRBV5-6 | CASSLYGSSTDTQYF | TGTGCCAGCAGCTTGTACGGGAGTAGCACAGATACGCAGTATTTT
TRBJ2-2 | - | 14 | - | TRBV5-1 | CASTHLTNTGELFF | TGCGCCAGCACCCATTTGACGAACACCGGGGAGCTGTTTTTT
TRBJ1-1 | - | 15 | - | TRBV6-2/TRBV6-3 | CASRAPGGLFTEAFF | TGTGCCAGCAGGGCCCCCGGGGGGTTGTTTACTGAAGCTTTCTTT
TRBJ2-3 | many | 18 | - | TRBV5-1 | CASSLAVFTGSGTDTQYF | TGCGCCAGCAGCTTGGCTGTTTTTACAGGTTCGGGCACAGATACGCAGTATTTT
TRBJ1-6 | - | 13 | - | TRBV7-9 | CASSFLLDSPLHF | TGTGCCAGCAGCTTTCTGCTTGATTCACCCCTCCACTTT
TRBJ1-1 | - | 12 | - | TRBV6-2/TRBV6-3 | CASSYFRGRAFF | TGTGCCAGCAGTTACTTCAGGGGTCGAGCTTTCTTT
TRBJ2-3 | many | 16 | - | TRBV4-2 | CASSQDGPPSTDTQYF | TGTGCCAGCAGCCAAGACGGGCCTCCTAGCACAGATACGCAGTATTTT
TRBJ1-2 | few | 14 | - | TRBV6-2/TRBV6-3 | CASSYSSEGNGYTF | TGTGCCAGCAGTTACTCCTCGGAAGGGAATGGCTACACCTTC
TRBJ1-3 | - | 17 | - | TRBV5-1 | CASKANPGSSSGNTIYF | TGCGCCAGCAAGGCCAACCCAGGCAGTAGCTCTGGAAACACCATATATTTT
TRBJ2-5 | few | 13 | - | TRBV29-1 | CSVVVVTGGTQYF | TGCAGCGTTGTGGTGGTTACGGGTGGGACCCAGTACTTC
TRBJ2-7 | few | 14 | - | TRBV10-3 | CAINRGLGSYEQYF | TGTGCCATCAACCGGGGGCTGGGGTCCTACGAGCAGTACTTC
TRBJ2-3 | - | 19 | TRBD1 | TRBV6-1 | CASSEASRDRGRSTDTQYF | TGTGCCAGCAGTGAAGCGTCCCGGGACAGGGGGCGAAGCACAGATACGCAGTATTTT
TRBJ1-6 | - | 13 | - | TRBV11-2 | CASSLAGYSPLHF | TGTGCCAGCAGCTTAGCCGGATATTCACCCCTCCACTTT
TRBJ1-4 | - | 15 | TRBD1 | TRBV12-3/TRBV12-4 | CASSLTGATNEKLFF | TGTGCCAGCAGTCTTACAGGGGCAACTAATGAAAAACTGTTTTTT
TRBJ2-2 | - | 14 | - | TRBV12-3/TRBV12-4 | CASKPGQNSGELFF | TGTGCCAGCAAACCGGGACAAAACTCCGGGGAGCTGTTTTTT
TRBJ2-2 | - | 18 | - | TRBV7-2 | CASSPRGTSWSNTGELFF | TGTGCCAGCAGCCCGCGAGGTACTAGCTGGTCGAACACCGGGGAGCTGTTTTTT
TRBJ1-1 | many | 14 | - | TRBV11-2 | CASSPHRDGTEAFF | TGTGCCAGCAGCCCCCACAGGGATGGCACTGAAGCTTTCTTT
TRBJ1-1 | few | 12 | - | TRBV20-1 | CSASLRNTEAFF | TGCAGTGCTAGTCTTCGGAACACTGAAGCTTTCTTT
TRBJ1-6 | - | 14 | - | TRBV20-1 | CSASRKKPISPLHF | TGCAGTGCTAGCCGGAAGAAACCCATTTCACCCCTCCACTTT
TRBJ1-1 | - | 15 | - | TRBV6-2/TRBV6-3 | CASSRGIRAAAEAFF | TGTGCCAGCAGCCGGGGCATCAGGGCCGCAGCTGAAGCTTTCTTT
TRBJ2-6 | - | 17 | TRBD2 | TRBV4-1 | CASSRSGGAAGANVLTF | TGCGCCAGCAGTAGGAGCGGGGGGGCCGCCGGGGCCAACGTCCTGACTTTC
TRBJ1-4 | - | 14 | - | TRBV2 | CASSEANGLGELFF | TGTGCCAGCAGTGAAGCTAACGGCTTAGGGGAACTGTTTTTT
TRBJ2-7 | few | 17 | - | TRBV3-1 | CASSQDSAGGWAYEQYF | TGTGCCAGCAGCCAAGACTCGGCGGGCGGGTGGGCCTACGAGCAGTACTTC
TRBJ2-1 | few | 14 | TRBD2 | TRBV2 | CASKGLVSHNEQFF | TGTGCCAGCAAAGGACTAGTTAGCCACAATGAGCAGTTCTTC
TRBJ2-1 | many | 12 | - | TRBV12-3/TRBV12-4 | CASSLDRNEQFF | TGTGCCAGCAGTTTAGATCGCAATGAGCAGTTCTTC
TRBJ2-3 | few | 16 | TRBD2 | TRBV7-2 | CASSPAALTSARAQYF | TGTGCCAGCAGCCCAGCGGCTCTCACTAGCGCCCGGGCGCAGTATTTT
TRBJ1-6 | few | 14 | - | TRBV4-1 | CASRNTANNSPLHF | TGCGCCAGCAGGAACACTGCAAATAATTCACCCCTCCACTTT
TRBJ1-2 | - | 12 | - | TRBV2 | CASRGRAVGYTF | TGTGCCAGCAGGGGACGAGCTGTTGGCTACACCTTC